Detailed here is one T cell receptor beta chain. The data belong to a study of blood T cell repertoires in COVID-19. Across the whole study: Whether acute or convalescent, the COVID-19 samples came from the United States, Italy and Spain. PBMCs, B-cell-depleted T cells, or T cells provided the cDNA or gDNA that made up the material.

How the authors handled the data: Estimated nucleated cell counts came from reference gene primer amplification. Only in-frame clones appear in the TCRdb table, and some are missing; sequencing was by immunoSEQ multiplex PCR. V, J and clone size reflect that table, while D and trimming were determined from the DNA. Of over 200,000 clones listed, 80% to 85% are singletons. Trimming took off 0 bases at V and 0 bases at J, with 8 bases between the two ends. CDR3 length equals 16 residues. Germline V gene sequence: CDR1 LGHNA, CDR2 YSLEER. The chain uses TRBV4-3 and TRBJ2-2; perhaps TRBD1 as D (6 bases). This receptor was identified in a human donor in a cohort sampled during active COVID-19. Sequenced material: peripheral blood. The CDR3 DNA sequence: TGCGCCAGCAGCCAAGATACAGGGCCGAACACCGGGGAGCTGTTTTTT. Translated: CASSQDTGPNTGELFF.